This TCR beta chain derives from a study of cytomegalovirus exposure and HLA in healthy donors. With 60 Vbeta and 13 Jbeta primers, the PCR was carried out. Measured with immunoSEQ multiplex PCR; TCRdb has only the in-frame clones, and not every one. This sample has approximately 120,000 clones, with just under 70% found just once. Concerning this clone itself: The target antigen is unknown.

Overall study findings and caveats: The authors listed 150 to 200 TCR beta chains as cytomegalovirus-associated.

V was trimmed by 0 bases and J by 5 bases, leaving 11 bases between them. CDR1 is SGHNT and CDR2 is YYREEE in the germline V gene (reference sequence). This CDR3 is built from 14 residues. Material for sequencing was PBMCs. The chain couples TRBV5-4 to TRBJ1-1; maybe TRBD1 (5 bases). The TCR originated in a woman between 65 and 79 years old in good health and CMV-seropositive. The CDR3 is CASSLGTTVTEAFF. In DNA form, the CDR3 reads TGTGCCAGCAGCTTGGGGACAACCGTAACTGAAGCTTTCTTT.